This TCR beta chain derives from a study of T cell repertoires in cytomegalovirus infection. Looking at the study overall: Both a matching HLA type and CMV infection were indicated by public TCR beta signatures.

As regards this clonotype: The antigen is undetermined.

Per the germline V gene, CDR1 is DFQATT and CDR2 is SNEGSKA (reference sequence). The CDR3 length is 13 residues. Deletions cut 2 bases from V and 3 bases from J, with 7 bases between. TCRdb itself ran the reads through MiXCR, one entry per CDR3 protein. This sample has roughly 760,000 distinct CDR3 sequences, with approximately 34% found just once. Findings of the study overall: CMV-specific TCR beta clonotypes restricted by HLA-C dominated the ex vivo response. Carriage of CMV together with the relevant HLA was identifiable through cumulative public TCR beta family frequency.

This sequence originates from a human donor in good health (CMV status not recorded). Some clones in this sample may be carry-over from other donors' samples. The sequenced material came from PBMCs. The J gene is TRBJ1-4, the V gene TRBV20-1, with D tentatively TRBD1 (5 bases). In nucleotides, the CDR3 is TGCAGTGCTAGACGAGGGGCTAATGAAAAACTGTTTTTT. Residues: CSARRGANEKLFF.